Below, 17 T cell receptor beta chains from the same sample are listed, as sequenced in a study of neurological immune-mediated disorders. TCRdb re-called the 5' RACE reads with MiXCR, one entry per CDR3 protein. Among 30,000 to 40,000 distinct CDR3 sequences listed, 8.5% to 14% were seen once. As to time point: technical triplicate 1. Material for sequencing was PBMCs. These receptors were taken from a man in his 60s with HTLV-1-associated myelopathy (HAM/TSP).

The chain links TRBV5-5 to TRBJ2-7, with 9 bases that match TRBD1. CDR1 and CDR2 (germline): SGHKS, YYEKEE (reference sequence). After removal of 4 bases from V and 6 bases from J, the junction contained 11 bases not matched to a gene. This CDR3 spans 15 amino acids. The CDR3 reads CASSVSTGGEAEQYF. In nucleotides, the CDR3 is TGTGCCAGCAGCGTATCGACAGGGGGGGAGGCCGAGCAGTACTTC. Drawing the rest from reference TRBV5-5 and TRBJ2-7, the complete variable domain is DAGVTQSPTHLIKTRGQQVTLRCSPISGHKSVSWYQQVLGQGPQFIFQYYEKEERGRGNFPDRFSARQFPNYSSELNVNALLLGDSALYLCASSVSTGGEAEQYFGPGTRLTVT.

This clonotype has at least ten counts. J is TRBJ2-5 and V is TRBV5-6; D remains ambiguous. The V and J ends lost 2 bases and 7 bases respectively, with 15 bases between them. From germline, CDR1 is SGHDT and CDR2 YYEEEE. CDR3 length equals 14 residues. This chain's CDR3 is CASSFPDKKGTQYF. DNA of the CDR3: TGTGCCAGCAGCTTCCCAGACAAGAAGGGGACCCAGTACTTC.

At least ten counts were recorded for this clonotype. This chain joins TRBV5-1 and TRBJ2-7; TRBD2 matches 9 bases. In germline, CDR1 is SGHRS, CDR2 YFSETQ. CDR3 length: 14 amino acids. Trimming cost V 0 bases and J 12 bases; bases outside gene matches: 10. For the CDR3, the DNA is TGCGCCAGCAGCTTGGCGGCTAGCGGGGCAACCTGGTACTTC. As protein: CASSLAASGATWYF.

This clonotype was observed many times. The chain has TRBV5-1 and TRBJ2-7; D may be TRBD2 (5 bases). The V gene's germline CDR1 is SGHRS and CDR2 YFSETQ. The V and J ends lost 4 bases and 6 bases respectively, with 14 bases between them. This CDR3 contains 13 residues. DNA of the CDR3: TGCGCCAGCAGCCCAGGACCAGGAGGCGAGCAGTACTTC. Amino acid sequence: CASSPGPGGEQYF. Together with reference TRBV5-1 and TRBJ2-7, the CDR3 gives the full variable domain: KAGVTQTPRYLIKTRGQQVTLSCSPISGHRSVSWYQQTPGQGLQFLFEYFSETQRNKGNFPGRFSGRQFSNSRSEMNVSTLELGDSALYLCASSPGPGGEQYFGPGTRLTVT.

This clonotype was counted ten times or more. The rearrangement links TRBV5-5 to TRBJ2-2, with 8 bases lining up with TRBD1. V gave up 0 bases and J gave up 4 bases; unmatched junction bases: 5. The CDR3 consists of 16 residues. Germline V lookup: CDR1 SGHKS, CDR2 YYEKEE (reference sequence). In DNA form, the CDR3 reads TGTGCCAGCAGCTTGGGCCAGGGGGCATCCACCGGGGAGCTGTTTTTT. Its protein product is CASSLGQGASTGELFF.

In this sample, this clonotype turned up many times. The rearrangement joins TRBV12-3 or TRBV12-4 to TRBJ2-7; D is unclear. Trimming cost V 6 bases and J 4 bases, with 13 bases left between them. CDR3 size: 13 residues. The CDR3 protein is CASRPNVPYEQYF. CDR3 bases: TGTGCCAGCAGACCTAATGTTCCATACGAGCAGTACTTC.

This clonotype was picked up many times. The rearrangement uses TRBV29-1 and TRBJ2-2, with 10 bases matching TRBD2. Germline V gives CDR1 SQVTM, CDR2 ANQGSEA. The V gene end was trimmed by 4 bases and the J gene end by 5 bases; junction bases not matched to a gene: 10. CDR3 length: 16 residues. As DNA, the CDR3 is TGCAGCGTTGTGAAGGCTAGCGGGAGTAGGACCGGGGAGCTGTTTTTT. Its protein is CSVVKASGSRTGELFF.

Many counts were recorded for this clonotype. The CDR3 DNA reads TGTGCCAGCAGTTTAGCGAGGGTGAACAGTCAGCCCCAGCATTTT. Translated: CASSLARVNSQPQHF. The V gene is TRBV12-3 or TRBV12-4, the J gene TRBJ1-5; D not certain. Trimming took off 0 bases at V and 6 bases at J, with 12 bases between the two ends. The CDR3 extends over 15 amino acids.

The chain joins TRBV20-1 to TRBJ2-2; 12 positions match TRBD1. Trimming removed 5 bases from V and 7 bases from J; junction bases left unmatched: 14. CDR1 DFQATT and CDR2 SNEGSKA come from the germline V gene (reference sequence). The CDR3 has 17 amino acids. The CDR3 protein is CSAWTPSGQGAGGELFF. The CDR3 DNA is TGCAGTGCTTGGACACCTTCGGGACAGGGGGCGGGCGGGGAGCTGTTTTTT.

This clonotype was seen at least ten times. The V call is TRBV3-1, the J call TRBJ1-5; maybe TRBD1 (5 bases). The length of the CDR3 is 13 residues. Trimming left V 4 bases short and J 6 bases short, with 10 bases between. CDR1 and CDR2 from the germline V gene are LGHDT and YNNKEL (reference sequence). CDR3 DNA: TGTGCCAGCAGCCCCAGGGAGGGTCAGCCCCAGCATTTT. Protein sequence: CASSPREGQPQHF.

This clonotype appeared a few times. Given a much more abundant clone one base away, this may be a read error. CDR3 sequence reads: CSSSPGTFYEQYF. Written as DNA, the CDR3 is TGTTCCAGCAGTCCCGGGACCTTCTACGAGCAGTACTTC. The rearrangement links TRBV3-1 to TRBJ2-7, with D perhaps matching TRBD1 or TRBD2 (5 bases each). Germline CDR1 and CDR2: LGHDT and YNNKEL (reference sequence). This CDR3 contains 13 residues.

The table lists this clonotype with many counts. The chain employs TRBV5-1 and TRBJ2-1, with D perhaps matching TRBD1 (6 bases). This CDR3 spans 19 amino acids. CDR1 SGHRS and CDR2 YFSETQ come from the germline V gene. V lost 0 bases and J lost 0, with 19 bases in between. CDR3 amino acids: CASSLASGGLTGSYNEQFF. The CDR3 DNA follows: TGCGCCAGCAGCTTGGCCAGCGGAGGCCTGACAGGCTCCTACAATGAGCAGTTCTTC.

This clonotype was recorded many times. The chain carries TRBV20-1 and TRBJ2-3; tentatively, D is TRBD1 (6 bases). The CDR3 has 15 residues. V was trimmed by 0 bases and J by 2 bases, leaving 12 bases between them. The germline V gene encodes CDR1 DFQATT and CDR2 SNEGSKA (reference sequence). The CDR3 protein is CSARENWDNTDTQYF. The CDR3 DNA reads as TGCAGTGCTAGAGAGAATTGGGACAACACAGATACGCAGTATTTT.

Concerning this clonotype itself: A read error is possible here, since a much larger clone lies one base away. V is TRBV7-9 and J is TRBJ2-7; no definite D call. There are 12 residues in the CDR3. Germline V CDR1 and CDR2: SEHNR, FQNEAQ (reference sequence). CDR3 region: CASSLESGEQNF. The CDR3 nucleotides are TGTGCCAGCAGCTTAGAATCGGGTGAGCAGAACTTC.

This clonotype occurred many times. The chain links TRBV28 to TRBJ2-3, with D unclear. With 7 bases removed from V and 6 bases from J, the gap between germline ends came to 14 bases. The CDR3 consists of 13 residues. Looked up from germline, CDR1 is MDHEN and CDR2 is SYDVKM. The CDR3 DNA sequence: TGTGCCAGCACCCCCTTTGGTTTTGATACGCAGTATTTT. It encodes CASTPFGFDTQYF.

Many counts were recorded for this clonotype. The chain couples TRBV18 to TRBJ2-2; D possibly corresponds to TRBD2 (6 bases). This CDR3 is built from 15 residues. Trimming stripped 0 bases from V and 7 bases from J, with 12 bases between. The germline gives CDR1 KGHSH, CDR2 LQKENI. The CDR3 region has the DNA TGTGCCAGCTCACCACCGGTTCGGGAGCGCGGGGAGCTGTTTTTT. Protein product: CASSPPVRERGELFF.

This clonotype was seen ten or more times. The genes are TRBV27 and TRBJ1-1; TRBD1 might be the D (5 bases). This CDR3 has 15 amino acids. Per germline, CDR1 MNHEY and CDR2 SMNVEV (reference sequence). V lost 4 bases to trimming and J lost 4 bases, with 16 bases between them. CDR3 bases: TGTGCCAGCAGTTCCCTAGGAGGGGCCCGCACTGAAGCTTTCTTT. Its translation: CASSSLGGARTEAFF.